These 2 T cell receptor beta chains were sequenced from one sample in a study of T cell responses to AZD1222 COVID-19 vaccine (dated by TCRdb to about 2021). The time point label, read with the paper, signifies: baseline before first vaccination. What this sample's treatment or condition label stands for: meningococcal conjugate vaccine given as trial control. Preparation of the library involved the immunoSEQ multiplex PCR assay. Held by TCRdb, this immuneACCESS table contains in-frame sequences only and omits some clones. Under half of the omission traces to an unresolved V gene where checked; the cause of the rest is unknown. This sample has 100,000 to 120,000 clones in its table, and approximately 89% of those were observed once. About 3% of the sample is in the top ten clones. The material sequenced was peripheral blood, taken on day 0 of MenACWY control vaccination. These receptors all stem from an adult in good health.

The chain employs TRBV4-1 and TRBJ1-3, with 8 bases aligning to TRBD1. The J segment lost 2 bases and the V segment lost 4 bases, leaving 13 bases of the junction unmatched. The CDR3 has 18 residues. Germline V gene lookup returns CDR1 MGHRA and CDR2 YSYEKL. DNA for the CDR3: TGCGCCAGCAGCCCCGTGCCCCCGACAGGGGCAGCTGGAAACACCATATATTTT. Protein product: CASSPVPPTGAAGNTIYF.

The V call is TRBV13, the J call TRBJ2-1; 13 nucleotides line up with TRBD2. Germline values: CDR1 PRHDT, CDR2 FYEKMQ (reference sequence). This CDR3 has 15 amino acids. The V segment lost 4 bases and the J segment 6 bases; nucleotides outside the gene matches: 3. DNA for the CDR3: TGTGCCAGCAGCTCGCGACTAGCGGGGGGCAATGAGCAGTTCTTC. Its protein is CASSSRLAGGNEQFF.